Listed below are T cell receptor beta chains from one sample, sequenced in a study of blood T cells in healthy people across ages. TCRdb re-called the 5' RACE reads with MiXCR, one entry per CDR3 protein. The table lists around 1,000,000 distinct CDR3 sequences, less than 25% of them singletons, with less than 0.75% in the top ten. In addition, the sample was reused for a study of T cells of mothers and their children.

The sequenced sample was blood. The source is a girl aged 2 to 9 in good health. Each CDR3 is given with its conserved first and last residue. D genes are given only for firm matches. Clone size is shown for a subset of rows, as once, few, many or a class of expanded clone.

J gene,V gene,clone size,D gene,CDR3 DNA,CDR3 protein
TRBJ2-7,TRBV7-3,few,NA,TGTGCCGGCGGAGCCAAGTACGAGCAGTACTTC,CAGGAKYEQYF
TRBJ2-7,TRBV6-2/TRBV6-3,NA,TRBD2,TGTGCCAGCATAGCGGGAGATGGATACGAGCAGTACTTC,CASIAGDGYEQYF
TRBJ1-2,TRBV20-1,NA,NA,TGCAGTGCCCTCGGGGAGGCCGCCCTCGGCTACACCTTC,CSALGEAALGYTF
TRBJ1-1,TRBV29-1,NA,NA,TGCAGCGGGAAATGGGACTCCTCGAACACTGAAGCTTTCTTT,CSGKWDSSNTEAFF
TRBJ2-5,TRBV4-3,NA,TRBD2,TGCGCCAGCAGCCAAGATCAGACTAGCGGGGGGGCCGGTGAGACCCAGTACTTC,CASSQDQTSGGAGETQYF
TRBJ1-2,TRBV4-3,NA,NA,TGCGCCAGCAGCCAAGTGTGGCCGCCGAGGTACTATGGCTACACCTTC,CASSQVWPPRYYGYTF
TRBJ2-1,TRBV7-3,few,NA,TGTGCCAGCAGCCCTACGGTATGGACCGCGATCAATGAGCAGTTCTTC,CASSPTVWTAINEQFF
TRBJ1-2,TRBV29-1,few,NA,TGCAGCGTTGACAGGCCCAATAACTATGGCTACACCTTC,CSVDRPNNYGYTF
TRBJ1-1,TRBV29-1,NA,TRBD1,TGCAGCGTGGACAGGACCAACACTGAAGCCTTCTTT,CSVDRTNTEAFF
TRBJ2-1,TRBV4-3,few,NA,TGCGCCAGCAGCACATCTGACTCCTACAATGAGCAGTTCTTC,CASSTSDSYNEQFF
TRBJ1-2,TRBV5-1,NA,TRBD1,TGCGCCAGCAGCTTGGGGACGTCTCCGGGACAGGGTCCCTTGAGGGGCTACACCTTC,CASSLGTSPGQGPLRGYTF
TRBJ2-2,TRBV2,few,NA,TGTGCCAGCAGGACAAGGCCGGGCACCGGGGAGCTGTTTTTT,CASRTRPGTGELFF
TRBJ2-1,TRBV7-2,few,NA,TGTGCCAGCAGCTTAGGCGGGCTAGCCTACAATGAGCAGTTCTTC,CASSLGGLAYNEQFF
TRBJ1-4,TRBV11-2,few,TRBD1,TGTGCCAGCAGTACAGCGGTCGCGACAGGGCTCCTCAAGGGTAATGAAAAACTGTTTTTT,CASSTAVATGLLKGNEKLFF
TRBJ2-7,TRBV3-1,NA,NA,TGTGCCAGCAGCCAAGTGAAGGGGGGATCTTCCTTC,CASSQVKGGSSF
TRBJ2-4,TRBV4-3,NA,NA,TGCGCCAGCAGCCAAGAGTTGGCTGAGGACATTCAGTACTTC,CASSQELAEDIQYF
TRBJ2-5,TRBV10-3,few,NA,TGTGCCATCAGTGACGCGGGTTCCGATGAGACCCAGTACTTC,CAISDAGSDETQYF